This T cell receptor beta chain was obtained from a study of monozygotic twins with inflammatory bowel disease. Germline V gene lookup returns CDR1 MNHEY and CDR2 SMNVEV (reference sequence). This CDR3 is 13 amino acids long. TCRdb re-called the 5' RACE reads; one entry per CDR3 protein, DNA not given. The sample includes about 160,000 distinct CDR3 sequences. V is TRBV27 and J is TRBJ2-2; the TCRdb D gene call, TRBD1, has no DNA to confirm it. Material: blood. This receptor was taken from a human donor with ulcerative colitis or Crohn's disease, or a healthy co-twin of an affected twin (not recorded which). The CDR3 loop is CASSKGGGGELFF.